This T cell receptor beta chain comes out of a study of spatial heterogeneity in lung cancer. Looking at the study overall: A consistent excess of beta-chain over alpha-chain sequences was detected.

The library protocol tagged each TCR cDNA with a unique molecular identifier. TCRdb ran MiXCR on the 5' RACE reads and lists one entry per CDR3 protein. The sample comprises 35,000 to 55,000 distinct CDR3 sequences, about 13% of which are singletons, and 55% to 65% rests with the top ten. Time point denoted: sample taken at primary tumor resection. From tumor, nontumor lung or frozen PBMC, whole RNA was taken unsorted for sequencing. The trim removed 5 bases at V and 4 bases at J, leaving 5 bases unmatched. Germline CDR1 and CDR2: SEHNR and FQNEAQ (reference sequence). There are 14 residues in the CDR3.

The gene calls are TRBV7-9 and TRBJ1-3, with 7 positions matching TRBD1. The sample here was PBMCs, taken at surgery. The clonotype was recovered from a male donor with early-stage non-small cell lung cancer. In nucleotides, the CDR3 is TGTGCCAGCAGCCCCTGGGACAGCGGAAACACCATATATTTT. This encodes CASSPWDSGNTIYF.